This TCR beta chain appears in the sequencing data of a study of shared clonotypes between healthy human individuals (dated by TCRdb to 2019 to 2021). With respect to the entire study: Three men and a couple of women, aged 18 to 49 years, made up the cohort. For each donor, CD4 naive and CD4 memory were each run on three plates, CD8 naive on two plates, and CD8 memory on one plate. To estimate repertoire size and how much clonotype sharing occurs between individuals, the study deeply sequenced the blood TCR repertoires of about five healthy adults. To increase sequencing depth and limit assay-specific biases, TCR repertoire library preparation and sequencing were carried out by different laboratories using diverse techniques. Leukapheresis yielded between about 0.9 and 8.9 billion PBMCs per donor. Overall results and qualifications from the work: Because the study included only a small number of donors, the genetic and exposure-history diversity represented was limited. About 5% of naive CD4, 3.5% of naive CD8, 2.3% of memory CD4, and about 0.4% of memory CD8 clonotypes were shared across a few donors. Larger estimated clonotype richness was generally found for naive subsets than for memory subsets. Incomplete sequencing was indicated by rarefaction of sorted-subset datasets, despite the large sequencing depth. Sampling was restricted to blood, and TCR repertoires in tissue are likely to differ from TCR repertoires in blood. Compared with non-shared clonotypes, the clonotypes found in all four sorted-subset donors had higher generation probabilities. Pairwise subsampling indicated that sequencing depth was expected to affect the degree of clonotype sharing among donors.

Donors were healthy HIV-negative adults with no recently reported acute infections or vaccinations. All donors were Caucasian adults living in Nashville, Tennessee, USA. Magnetic negative selection was used to enrich CD4+ T cells, after which naive cells were positively selected on CD45RA and the negative fraction became the memory subset. After blood collection by leukapheresis, PBMCs were isolated using Ficoll-Histopaque density gradient centrifugation and then cryopreserved in the vapor phase of liquid nitrogen. Analytical flow cytometry was used to check the purity and quantity of every magnetically sorted T cell population. Each sorted fraction had its genomic DNA isolated and then quantified by UV absorbance on a Nanodrop 2000c. About this clone itself: Its antigen is still unknown. Nothing much larger sits one base from this clone, and base qualities are not available.

The cysteine opens and the phenylalanine closes a CDR3 of 14 amino acids. The only DNA kept is the CDR3, 42 bases in frame from the first base. The germline V gene encodes CDR1 WSHSY and CDR2 SAAADI. V loses 0 bases of germline sequence and J loses 9 bases, and the interval between the two ends is 14 bases. Using the deep immunoSEQ assay, TCR CDR3 regions were amplified from genomic DNA by multiplex PCR. For each cell subset, the extracted genomic DNA was distributed evenly across all wells of several immunoSEQ 96-well plates, and each plate served as one replicate. Each replicate PCR for sorted subsets received around 210 ng genomic DNA, equal to 30,000 or so T cell genomes. Purified libraries were measured with a Qubit 3.0 fluorometer, size-checked on a Bioanalyzer 2100, and measured again with the KAPA Library Quantification kit. Each immunoSEQ 96-well plate was sequenced on its own single-read 150-cycle Illumina NextSeq 550 flow cell. Processing in the source paper ran as follows. The immunoSEQ output contained only junctional sequences without quality scores, so filtering could not match that applied to full-length reads. To assign V/J genes and CDR3, sequences were annotated using PyIR, a Python wrapper for IgBLAST v1.9, with IMGT germline references. Any read was removed if the V/J assignment was weak (E-value above 1e-6), the CDR3 was missing, or the read contained stop codons, out-of-frame junctions, or ambiguous translated residues. A V3J clonotype was defined by an identical inferred V gene, J gene, and CDR3 amino acid sequence. To compute the percentage overlap between repertoires, the number of shared unique clonotypes was divided by the size of the smaller repertoire. Three approaches were used to assess repertoire richness: RTK rarefaction, the Chao1 estimator, and Recon v2.1 estimates of unobserved clonotypes. Generation probabilities were computed with OLGA for all TCRbeta clonotypes obtained by the gDNA method from four donors. Imported from immuneACCESS, the table was reduced by TCRdb to in-frame sequences with V and J called. These copies leave out some clones; in studies compared against another copy, an unresolved V gene accounts for under half, and the cause of the remainder is not known. For V, J and clone size, that table is used; D and trimming come from the DNA. This sample is represented by more than 2 million clones; approximately 95% of them were singletons. Approximately 0.13% of the sample belongs to the ten largest clones.

The chain employs TRBV10-2 and TRBJ2-5, and perhaps TRBD2 as D gene, on 6 matching bases. The clonotype comes from a man between 18 and 35 years old in good health. The sequenced sample was naive CD4+ T cells sorted from blood. The cell subset or site label on this specimen signifies: CD45RA+ positively selected. The DNA reads TGCGCCAGCAGTGAGTCGGGAGGCCCAATTTCCCAGTACTTC. It translates to CASSESGGPISQYF.